This TCR beta chain was sequenced for a study of radiation and T cells in renal cell carcinoma. As for time point: baseline pretreatment blood. Treatment indicated: 15 Gy SBRT to primary tumor, nephrectomy 4 weeks later. Serial blood draws occurred at baseline and 2 and 4 weeks post-SBRT. The tumor was a clear cell renal cell carcinoma. Some clones are missing from TCRdb's copy, which holds only in-frame ones; the method was immunoSEQ multiplex PCR. The table lists about 88,000 clones, 75% to 90% of them singletons. Study conclusions and caveats: Baseline intratumoral clonotype presence is unknown without pretreatment biopsies. From baseline, blood top tumor clonotypes peaked at 2 weeks post-radiation.

Germline V CDR1 and CDR2: SGDLS, YYNGEE. V lost 4 bases, J lost 7 bases, and 7 bases stayed unmatched. The CDR3 covers 14 residues. A remark on this clone: What it binds is not known.

The input for sequencing was blood, taken from a patient whose treatment included radiotherapy and nephrectomy. The chain uses TRBV9 and TRBJ2-1; 8 nucleotides line up with TRBD1. The receptor comes from a man aged 45-60 years with renal cell carcinoma. This CDR3 is CASSPRTGTNEQFF. For the CDR3, the DNA is TGTGCCAGCAGCCCCAGGACAGGGACTAATGAGCAGTTCTTC.